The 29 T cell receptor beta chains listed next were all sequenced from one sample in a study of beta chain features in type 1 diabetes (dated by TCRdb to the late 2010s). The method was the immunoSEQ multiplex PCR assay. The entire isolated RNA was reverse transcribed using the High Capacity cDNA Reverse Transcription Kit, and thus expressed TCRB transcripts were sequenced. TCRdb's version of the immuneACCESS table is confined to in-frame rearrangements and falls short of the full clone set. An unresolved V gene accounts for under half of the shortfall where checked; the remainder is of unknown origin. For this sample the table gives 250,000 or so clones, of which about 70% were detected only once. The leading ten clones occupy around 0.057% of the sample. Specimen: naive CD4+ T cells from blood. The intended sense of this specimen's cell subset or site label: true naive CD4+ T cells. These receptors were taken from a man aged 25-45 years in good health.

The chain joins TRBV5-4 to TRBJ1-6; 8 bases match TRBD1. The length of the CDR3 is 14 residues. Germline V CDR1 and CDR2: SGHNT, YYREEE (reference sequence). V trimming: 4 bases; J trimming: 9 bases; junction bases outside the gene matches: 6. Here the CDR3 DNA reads TGTGCCAGCAGCATGGACAGGGTTGGTTCACCCCTCCACTTT. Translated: CASSMDRVGSPLHF.

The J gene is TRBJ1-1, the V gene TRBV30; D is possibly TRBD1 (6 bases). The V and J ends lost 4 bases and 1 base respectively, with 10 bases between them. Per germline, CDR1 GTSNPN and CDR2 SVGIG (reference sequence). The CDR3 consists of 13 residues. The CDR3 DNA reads TGTGCCTGGAACAAGGGGGAGAACACTGAAGCTTTCTTT. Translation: CAWNKGENTEAFF.

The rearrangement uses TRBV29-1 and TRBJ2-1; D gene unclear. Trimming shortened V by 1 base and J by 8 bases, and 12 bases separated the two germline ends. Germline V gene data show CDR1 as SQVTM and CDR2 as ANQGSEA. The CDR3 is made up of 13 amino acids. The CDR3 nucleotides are TGCAGCGTTGAAGGCAGCCTCGGCTATGAGCAGTTCTTC. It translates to CSVEGSLGYEQFF.

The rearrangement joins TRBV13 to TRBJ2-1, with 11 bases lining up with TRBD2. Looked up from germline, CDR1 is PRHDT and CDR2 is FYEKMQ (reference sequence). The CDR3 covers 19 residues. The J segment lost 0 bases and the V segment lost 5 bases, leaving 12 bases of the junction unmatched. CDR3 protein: CASSPSGLAALSSYNEQFF. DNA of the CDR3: TGTGCCAGCAGCCCCTCGGGACTAGCGGCCCTGAGCTCCTACAATGAGCAGTTCTTC.

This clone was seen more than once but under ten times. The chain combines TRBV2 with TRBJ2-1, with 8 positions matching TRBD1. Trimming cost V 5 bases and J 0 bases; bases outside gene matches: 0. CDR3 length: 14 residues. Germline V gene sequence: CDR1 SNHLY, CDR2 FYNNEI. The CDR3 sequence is CASSTGGSYNEQFF. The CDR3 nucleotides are TGTGCCAGCAGTACAGGGGGCTCCTACAATGAGCAGTTCTTC.

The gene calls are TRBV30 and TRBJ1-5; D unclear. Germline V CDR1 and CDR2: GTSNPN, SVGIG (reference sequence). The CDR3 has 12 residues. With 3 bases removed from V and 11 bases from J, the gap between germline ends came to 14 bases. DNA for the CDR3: TGTGCCTGGAGCGCCTTGGGCCTAGCCCAGCATTTT. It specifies CAWSALGLAQHF.

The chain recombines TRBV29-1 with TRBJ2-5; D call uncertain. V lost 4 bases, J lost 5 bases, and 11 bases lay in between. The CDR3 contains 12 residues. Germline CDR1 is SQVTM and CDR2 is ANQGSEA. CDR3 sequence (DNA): TGCAGCGTTGGGGTCTTTGAGGAGACCCAGTACTTC. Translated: CSVGVFEETQYF.

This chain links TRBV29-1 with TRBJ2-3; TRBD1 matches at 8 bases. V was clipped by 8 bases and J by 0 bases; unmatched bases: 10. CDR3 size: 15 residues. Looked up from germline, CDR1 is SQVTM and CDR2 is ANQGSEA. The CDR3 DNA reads TGCAGCCTCCGACAGGGGTTCACTAGCACAGATACGCAGTATTTT. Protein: CSLRQGFTSTDTQYF.

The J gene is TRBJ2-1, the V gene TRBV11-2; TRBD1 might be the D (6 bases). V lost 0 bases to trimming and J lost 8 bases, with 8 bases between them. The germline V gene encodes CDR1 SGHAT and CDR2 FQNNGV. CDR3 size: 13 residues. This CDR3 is CASSLEHRDEQFF. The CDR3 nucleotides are TGTGCCAGCAGCTTAGAACACAGGGATGAGCAGTTCTTC.

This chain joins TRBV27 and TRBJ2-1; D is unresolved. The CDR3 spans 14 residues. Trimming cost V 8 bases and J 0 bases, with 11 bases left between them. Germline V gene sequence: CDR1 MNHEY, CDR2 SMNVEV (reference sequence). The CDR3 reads CASRRPSSYNEQFF. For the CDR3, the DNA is TGTGCCAGCCGACGACCGAGCTCCTACAATGAGCAGTTCTTC.

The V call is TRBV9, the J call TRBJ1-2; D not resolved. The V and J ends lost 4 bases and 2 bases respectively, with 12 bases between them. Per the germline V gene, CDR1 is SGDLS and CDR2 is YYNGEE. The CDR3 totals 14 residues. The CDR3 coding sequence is TGTGCCAGCAGCCTAGGGAGGGAGAACTATGGCTACACCTTC. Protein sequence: CASSLGRENYGYTF.

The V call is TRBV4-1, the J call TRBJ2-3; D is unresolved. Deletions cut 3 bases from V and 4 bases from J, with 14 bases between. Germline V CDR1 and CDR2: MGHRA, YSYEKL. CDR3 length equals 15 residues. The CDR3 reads CASSQTGQRADTQYF. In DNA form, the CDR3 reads TGCGCCAGCAGCCAGACCGGGCAGCGCGCAGATACGCAGTATTTT.

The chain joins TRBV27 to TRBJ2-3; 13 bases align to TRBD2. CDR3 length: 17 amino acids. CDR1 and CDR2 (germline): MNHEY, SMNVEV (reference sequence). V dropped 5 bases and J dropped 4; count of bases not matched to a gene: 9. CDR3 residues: CASSPIPGLAGADTQYF. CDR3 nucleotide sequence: TGTGCCAGCAGTCCTATACCCGGACTAGCGGGGGCAGATACGCAGTATTTT.

The CDR3 DNA reads TGTGCCAGCACCAAGAAGGCTAGCGGGGGGATAGATACGCAGTATTTT. Residues: CASTKKASGGIDTQYF. The chain employs TRBV9 and TRBJ2-3; 11 bases align to TRBD2. The V and J ends lost 6 bases and 5 bases, in that order; junction bases with no gene match: 11. The CDR3 runs 16 residues. From germline, CDR1 is SGDLS and CDR2 YYNGEE.

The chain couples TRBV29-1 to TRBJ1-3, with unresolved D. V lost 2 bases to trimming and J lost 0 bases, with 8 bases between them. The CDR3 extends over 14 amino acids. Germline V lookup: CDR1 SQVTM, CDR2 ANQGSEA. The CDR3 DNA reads TGCAGCGTTGAAAGCCTACTCTCTGGAAACACCATATATTTT. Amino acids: CSVESLLSGNTIYF. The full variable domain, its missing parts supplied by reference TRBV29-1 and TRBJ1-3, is SAVISQKPSRDICQRGTSLTIQCQVDSQVTMMFWYRQQPGQSLTLIATANQGSEATYESGFVIDKFPISRPNLTFSTLTVSNMSPEDSSIYLCSVESLLSGNTIYFGEGSWLTVV.

The DNA of the CDR3 is TGTGCCTGGAGTCCCGGGGGTAATCAGCCCCAGCATTTT. Translating gives CAWSPGGNQPQHF. This sequence joins TRBV30 and TRBJ1-5; a weak D match, TRBD1 (5 bases). Per the germline V gene, CDR1 is GTSNPN and CDR2 is SVGIG (reference sequence). V dropped 2 bases and J dropped 4 bases, with 9 bases sitting between them. This CDR3 spans 13 amino acids.

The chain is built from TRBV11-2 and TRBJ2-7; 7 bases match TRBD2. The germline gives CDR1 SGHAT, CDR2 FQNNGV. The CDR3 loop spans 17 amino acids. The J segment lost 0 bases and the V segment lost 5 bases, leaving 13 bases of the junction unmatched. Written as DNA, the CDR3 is TGTGCCAGCAGCCCAGATTCTGGGCTAGCGGCCTCCTACGAGCAGTACTTC. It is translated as CASSPDSGLAASYEQYF.

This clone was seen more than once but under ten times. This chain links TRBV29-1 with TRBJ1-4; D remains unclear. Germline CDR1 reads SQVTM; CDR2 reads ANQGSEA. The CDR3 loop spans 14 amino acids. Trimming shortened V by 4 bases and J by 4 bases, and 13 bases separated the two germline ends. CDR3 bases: TGCAGCGTTGGAGTTTCTGCTAATAATGAAAAACTGTTTTTT. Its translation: CSVGVSANNEKLFF.

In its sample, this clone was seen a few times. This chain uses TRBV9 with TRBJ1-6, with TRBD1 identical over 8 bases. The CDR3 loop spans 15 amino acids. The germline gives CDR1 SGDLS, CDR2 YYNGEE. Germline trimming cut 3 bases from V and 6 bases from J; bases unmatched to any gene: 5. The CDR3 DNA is TGTGCCAGCAGCGGTGAAACAGGGGGTAATTCACCCCTCCACTTT. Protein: CASSGETGGNSPLHF.

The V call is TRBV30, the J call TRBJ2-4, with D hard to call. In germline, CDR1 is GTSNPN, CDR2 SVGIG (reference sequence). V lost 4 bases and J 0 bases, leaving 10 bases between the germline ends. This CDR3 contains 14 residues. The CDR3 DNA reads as TGTGCCTGGACAAGGGTTCTAGCCAAAAACATTCAGTACTTC. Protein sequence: CAWTRVLAKNIQYF.

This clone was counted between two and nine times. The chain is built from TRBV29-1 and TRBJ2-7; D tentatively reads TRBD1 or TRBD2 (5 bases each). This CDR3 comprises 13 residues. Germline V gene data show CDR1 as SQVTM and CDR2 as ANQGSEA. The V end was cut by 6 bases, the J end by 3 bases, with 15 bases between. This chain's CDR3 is CSVARGSGYEQYF. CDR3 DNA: TGCAGCGTCGCCCGGGGCAGTGGCTACGAGCAGTACTTC.

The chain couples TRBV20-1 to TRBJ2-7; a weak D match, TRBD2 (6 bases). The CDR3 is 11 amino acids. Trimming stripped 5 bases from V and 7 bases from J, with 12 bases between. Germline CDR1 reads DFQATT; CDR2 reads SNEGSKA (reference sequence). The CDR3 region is CSARDLSEQYF. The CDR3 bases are TGCAGTGCTCGGGACTTAAGTGAGCAGTACTTC.

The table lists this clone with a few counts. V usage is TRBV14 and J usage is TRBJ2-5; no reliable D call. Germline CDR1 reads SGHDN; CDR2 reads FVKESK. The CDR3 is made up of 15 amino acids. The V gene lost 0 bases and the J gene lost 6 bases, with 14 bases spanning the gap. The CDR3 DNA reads TGTGCCAGCAGCCAAGAGCTGGCCAGTCTACAGACCCAGTACTTC. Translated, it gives CASSQELASLQTQYF.

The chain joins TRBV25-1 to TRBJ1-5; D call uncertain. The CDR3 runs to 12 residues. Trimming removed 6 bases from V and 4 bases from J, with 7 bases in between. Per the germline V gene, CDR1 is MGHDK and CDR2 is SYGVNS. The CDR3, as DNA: TGTGCCAGCAGGGGAGTAAATCAGCCCCAGCATTTT. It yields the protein CASRGVNQPQHF.

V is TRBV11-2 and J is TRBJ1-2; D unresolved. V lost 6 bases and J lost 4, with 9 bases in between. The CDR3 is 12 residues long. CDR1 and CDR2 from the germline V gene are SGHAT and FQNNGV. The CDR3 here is CASRSLLYGYTF. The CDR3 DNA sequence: TGTGCCAGCAGGTCCCTGCTCTATGGCTACACCTTC. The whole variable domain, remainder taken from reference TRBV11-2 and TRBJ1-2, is EAGVAQSPRYKIIEKRQSVAFWCNPISGHATLYWYQQILGQGPKLLIQFQNNGVVDDSQLPKDRFSAERLKGVDSTLKIQPAKLEDSAVYLCASRSLLYGYTFGSGTRLTVV.

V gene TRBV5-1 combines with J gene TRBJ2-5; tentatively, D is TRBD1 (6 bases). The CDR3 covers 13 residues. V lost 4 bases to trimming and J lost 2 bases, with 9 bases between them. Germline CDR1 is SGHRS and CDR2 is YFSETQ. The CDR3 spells CASSQGQQETQYF. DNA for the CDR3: TGCGCCAGCAGCCAAGGACAGCAAGAGACCCAGTACTTC. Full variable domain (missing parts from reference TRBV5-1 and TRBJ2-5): KAGVTQTPRYLIKTRGQQVTLSCSPISGHRSVSWYQQTPGQGLQFLFEYFSETQRNKGNFPGRFSGRQFSNSRSEMNVSTLELGDSALYLCASSQGQQETQYFGPGTRLLVL.

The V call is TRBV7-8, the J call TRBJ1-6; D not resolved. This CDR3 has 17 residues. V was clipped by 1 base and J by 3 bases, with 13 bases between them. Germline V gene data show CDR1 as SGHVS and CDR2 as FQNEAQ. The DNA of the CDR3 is TGTGCCAGCAGCTTAGAAAGATACAGAAACTATAATTCACCCCTCCACTTT. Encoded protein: CASSLERYRNYNSPLHF.

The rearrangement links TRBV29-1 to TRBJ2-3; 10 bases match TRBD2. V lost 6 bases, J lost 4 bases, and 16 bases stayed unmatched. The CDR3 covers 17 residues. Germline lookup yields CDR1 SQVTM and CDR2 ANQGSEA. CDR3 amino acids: CSVEGLAASGSADTQYF. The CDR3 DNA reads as TGCAGCGTAGAGGGTTTGGCGGCTAGCGGGAGTGCAGATACGCAGTATTTT.

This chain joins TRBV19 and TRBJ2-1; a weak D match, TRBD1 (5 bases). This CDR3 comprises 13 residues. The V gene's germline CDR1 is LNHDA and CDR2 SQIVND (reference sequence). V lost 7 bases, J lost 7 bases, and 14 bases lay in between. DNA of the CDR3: TGTGCCAGTAAAGGGCAGGGTACGAATGAGCAGTTCTTC. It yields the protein CASKGQGTNEQFF.